A single sample gave rise to the 5 T cell receptor beta chains below, sequenced in a study of blood T cell repertoires in COVID-19. Only in-frame clones appear in the TCRdb table, and some are missing; sequencing was by immunoSEQ multiplex PCR. The sample includes 200,000 to 250,000 clones, roughly nine tenths seen only once; the top ten take over 3%. The sequencing input was PBMCs or T cells enriched from blood (not recorded which). These receptors came from a woman aged 45-65 years in a cohort exposed to, infected with or recovered from COVID-19 (not recorded which).

This clone was counted a few times. The chain has TRBV27 and TRBJ1-5, with D perhaps matching TRBD1 (5 bases). Trimming cost V 5 bases and J 6 bases, with 14 bases left between them. From germline, CDR1 is MNHEY and CDR2 SMNVEV (reference sequence). The CDR3 runs to 14 residues. CDR3 amino acids: CASSVQGGLQPQHF. CDR3 DNA sequence: TGTGCCAGCAGTGTTCAGGGAGGGCTTCAGCCCCAGCATTTT.

The rearrangement links TRBV21-1 to TRBJ2-7; the table's TRBD1 call for D was not verified on the DNA. TRBV21-1 represents a pseudogene. This CDR3 spans 15 amino acids. The CDR3 DNA sequence: TGTGCCAGCAGCACAAAGACAGGGGGCGGCTACGAGCAGTACTTC. Encoded protein: CASSTKTGGGYEQYF.

The rearrangement links TRBV5-1 to TRBJ2-4; D gene uncertain. The CDR3 totals 14 residues. CDR1 is SGHRS and CDR2 is YFSETQ in the germline V gene. Between the trimmed V and J ends, which lost 2 bases and 9 bases, there was a span of 15 bases. The CDR3 DNA sequence: TGCGCCAGCAGCTTCGATCCTACTGGGCCCATTCAGTACTTC. This codes for CASSFDPTGPIQYF.

The chain recombines TRBV5-8 with TRBJ1-1, with D hard to call. The V gene's germline CDR1 is SGHTS and CDR2 YDEGEE. Trimming left V 6 bases short and J 3 bases short, with 6 bases between. The CDR3 loop spans 11 amino acids. This chain's CDR3 is CASTSYTEAFF. DNA of the CDR3: TGTGCCAGCACCAGTTACACTGAAGCTTTCTTT.

This clone was seen a few times. The chain is built from TRBV19 and TRBJ1-1; D remains ambiguous. The CDR3 contains 15 residues. Between the trimmed V and J ends, which lost 1 base and 5 bases, there was a span of 14 bases. The germline V gene has CDR1 LNHDA and CDR2 SQIVND (reference sequence). The CDR3 spells CASSIGTGLGTEAFF. Written as DNA, the CDR3 is TGTGCCAGTAGTATAGGTACGGGGTTAGGGACTGAAGCTTTCTTT.